The 8 T cell receptor beta chains given below trace back to one sample, sequenced in a study of shared clonotypes between healthy human individuals. Here immunoSEQ multiplex PCR was the method, and the copy in TCRdb shows in-frame clones only, minus some. The sample includes 2 million to 2.5 million clones, 85% to 95% of them seen just once. Sequencing was done on a sample of naive CD4+ T cells from PBMCs. Described subset: CD45RA+ positively selected. The receptors derive from a young man in good health. Some clones in this sample may be carry-over from other donors' samples.

The CDR3 DNA sequence: TGCAGTGTCAGACGGGGGGACGGCTACACCTTC. It codes for CSVRRGDGYTF. The chain recombines TRBV20-1 with TRBJ1-2; tentatively, D is TRBD1 (5 bases). This CDR3 has 11 residues. Germline V gives CDR1 DFQATT, CDR2 SNEGSKA (reference sequence). V was clipped by 7 bases and J by 8 bases, with 14 bases between them.

The sample holds one count of this clone. This chain connects TRBV30 to TRBJ1-5; 9 bases agree with TRBD1. This CDR3 spans 15 amino acids. V lost 1 base and J lost 5; bases outside the gene matches: 6. Germline assignment: CDR1 GTSNPN and CDR2 SVGIG (reference sequence). CDR3 DNA: TGTGCCTGGAGTGGAAAGCGGACAGGGGATCAGCCCCAGCATTTT. Translating gives CAWSGKRTGDQPQHF.

This clone was detected only once. Other DNA sequences from this sample encode an identical CDR3 as well. The chain is built from TRBV18 and TRBJ2-1, with 11 bases fitting TRBD2. The ends lost 4 bases at V and 4 bases at J; junction bases unmatched: 3. The length of the CDR3 is 15 residues. The germline gives CDR1 KGHSH, CDR2 LQKENI. The CDR3 loop is CASSRGLAVYNEQFF. The CDR3, as DNA: TGTGCCAGCTCACGGGGACTAGCGGTGTACAATGAGCAGTTCTTC.

This clone was counted once. This rearrangement joins TRBV5-1 to TRBJ2-7, with 8 bases aligning to TRBD2. This CDR3 comprises 15 residues. Looked up from germline, CDR1 is SGHRS and CDR2 is YFSETQ. J lost 0 bases, V lost 4 bases, and 6 bases had no gene match. CDR3 in DNA: TGCGCCAGCAGCCCTGACGGGACTAGCTCCTACGAGCAGTACTTC. Its translation is CASSPDGTSSYEQYF. Together with reference TRBV5-1 and TRBJ2-7, the CDR3 gives the full variable domain: KAGVTQTPRYLIKTRGQQVTLSCSPISGHRSVSWYQQTPGQGLQFLFEYFSETQRNKGNFPGRFSGRQFSNSRSEMNVSTLELGDSALYLCASSPDGTSSYEQYFGPGTRLTVT.

In the case of this clone: This sample includes further DNA sequences coding for the same CDR3. The chain carries TRBV6-1 and TRBJ2-7; D not resolved. CDR1 and CDR2 (germline): MNHNS, SASEGT. V lost 3 bases to trimming and J lost 3 bases, with 3 bases between them. This CDR3 is built from 11 residues. The CDR3 here is CASSERYEQYF. CDR3 coding DNA: TGTGCCAGCAGTGAGCGCTACGAGCAGTACTTC.

This chain connects TRBV5-4 to TRBJ2-7, with unresolved D. Germline CDR1 and CDR2: SGHNT and YYREEE (reference sequence). Trimming cost V 4 bases and J 2 bases, with 10 bases left between them. CDR3 length: 13 amino acids. The CDR3 spells CASSTSATYEQYF. Here the CDR3 DNA reads TGTGCCAGCAGCACAAGTGCTACCTACGAGCAGTACTTC. Complete variable domain (other parts from reference TRBV5-4 and TRBJ2-7): ETGVTQSPTHLIKTRGQQVTLRCSSQSGHNTVSWYQQALGQGPQFIFQYYREEENGRGNFPPRFSGLQFPNYSSELNVNALELDDSALYLCASSTSATYEQYFGPGTRLTVT.

The CDR3 sequence: CASSEYGSVGELFF. CDR3 sequence (DNA): TGTGCCAGCAGTGAATATGGGTCAGTCGGGGAGCTGTTTTTT. V is TRBV25-1 and J is TRBJ2-2; D is undetermined. This CDR3 is built from 14 residues. The germline V gene encodes CDR1 MGHDK and CDR2 SYGVNS. The V end lost 0 bases, the J end lost 7 bases, and 9 bases lay between the germline ends.

The sample holds one count of this clone. The chain recombines TRBV28 with TRBJ2-3, with D perhaps matching TRBD2 (5 bases). Per the germline V gene, CDR1 is MDHEN and CDR2 is SYDVKM. The ends were cut back, 3 bases at V and 10 bases at J, with 8 bases in the middle. CDR3 length equals 11 residues. The CDR3 DNA follows: TGTGCCAGCAGTTTGGCTAGCCCGCAGTATTTT. This sequence encodes CASSLASPQYF.